This is a list of T cell receptor beta chains from one sample in a study of post-analysis software for immune sequencing data. TCRdb analysed the PCR reads with MiXCR anew, one entry per CDR3 protein. The sample lists about 400,000 distinct CDR3 sequences; approximately 38% were seen once. What was sequenced was blood. Receptors originate from a girl aged 5-17 years with multiple sclerosis. Each CDR3 is given with its conserved first and last residue. D genes are given only for firm matches. A clone size is listed for some rows: how often the clone was seen (once, few, many), or a class if it is expanded.

abundance	v_gene	d_gene	j_gene	CDR3aa	CDR3nt
NA	TRBV6-5	NA	TRBJ2-7	CASSYSGGGPYEQYF	TGTGCCAGCAGTTACTCGGGGGGAGGACCATACGAGCAGTACTTC
few	TRBV12-3/TRBV12-4	TRBD1	TRBJ2-2	CASSPTGRRGTGELFF	TGTGCCAGCAGTCCGACAGGGCGAAGGGGCACCGGGGAGCTGTTTTTT
NA	TRBV2	TRBD1	TRBJ2-7	CASSDRQGAREQYF	TGTGCCAGCAGTGATAGACAGGGGGCGAGGGAGCAGTACTTC
once	TRBV4-3	NA	TRBJ1-2	CASSQEYPGDDYGYTF	TGCGCCAGCAGCCAAGAGTATCCGGGCGACGACTATGGCTACACCTTC
NA	TRBV9	NA	TRBJ2-6	CASSVTVSGANVLTF	TGTGCCAGCAGCGTAACCGTCTCTGGGGCCAACGTCCTGACTTTC
NA	TRBV7-2	NA	TRBJ1-5	CASSPGTPTNQPQHF	TGTGCCAGCAGCCCCGGGACCCCTACTAATCAGCCCCAGCATTTT
NA	TRBV7-2	TRBD1	TRBJ1-2	CASSLGGGGSGLDYGYTF	TGTGCCAGCAGCTTAGGGGGAGGGGGCAGCGGTCTAGACTATGGCTACACCTTC
few	TRBV6-6	NA	TRBJ1-6	CASSRDFTRRSPLHF	TGTGCCAGCAGCCGGGACTTCACTAGACGGTCACCCCTCCACTTT
few	TRBV4-3	TRBD2	TRBJ2-5	CASSQGRTSGGAKTQYF	TGCGCCAGCAGCCAAGGTCGGACTAGCGGGGGGGCAAAGACCCAGTACTTC
few	TRBV6-2/TRBV6-3	TRBD2	TRBJ2-1	CASRTYSGEQFF	TGTGCCAGCAGGACATATAGCGGGGAGCAGTTCTTC
NA	TRBV29-1	NA	TRBJ2-3	CSLDRMRTDTQYF	TGCAGCCTCGACAGGATGCGGACAGATACGCAGTATTTT
NA	TRBV7-3	TRBD1	TRBJ1-2	CASSLTGQPLVGYTF	TGTGCCAGCAGCTTAACGGGACAGCCTCTCGTTGGCTACACCTTC
once	TRBV18	NA	TRBJ2-1	CARPSSYNEQFF	TGTGCCAGACCCAGCTCCTACAATGAGCAGTTCTTC
few	TRBV21-1	NA	TRBJ2-4	CASSKAYF	TGTGCCAGCAGTAAAGCGTACTTC
NA	TRBV12-3/TRBV12-4	NA	TRBJ1-5	CASSTGGGQPQHF	TGTGCCAGCAGCACTGGGGGGGGACAGCCCCAGCATTTT
NA	TRBV7-2	NA	TRBJ2-3	CASSNRDPGDTQYF	TGTGCCAGCAGCAACCGGGACCCGGGAGATACGCAGTATTTT
NA	TRBV12-3/TRBV12-4	NA	TRBJ1-1	CASSLEGSDTEAFF	TGTGCCAGCAGTTTAGAGGGGTCAGACACTGAAGCTTTCTTT
NA	TRBV2	NA	TRBJ2-1	CASKVRSNEQFF	TGTGCCAGCAAAGTAAGGTCTAATGAGCAGTTCTTC
NA	TRBV11-2	NA	TRBJ2-1	CASSFGRGSYNEQFF	TGTGCCAGCAGTTTCGGACGAGGCTCCTACAATGAGCAGTTCTTC
NA	TRBV20-1	NA	TRBJ2-5	CSAPRGPRAQYF	TGCAGTGCTCCCCGGGGCCCCCGGGCCCAGTACTTC
few	TRBV12-3/TRBV12-4	TRBD1	TRBJ1-2	CASSPNLHRGTPYGYTF	TGTGCCAGCAGCCCTAATCTACACAGGGGAACTCCCTATGGCTACACCTTC
many	TRBV20-1	TRBD2	TRBJ2-7	CSARGPGLALEQYF	TGCAGTGCTAGGGGCCCGGGACTAGCCCTCGAGCAGTACTTC
few	TRBV7-6	NA	TRBJ1-4	CASSLGDGYEKLFF	TGTGCCAGCAGCTTAGGGGACGGATATGAAAAACTGTTTTTT
NA	TRBV27	NA	TRBJ2-6	CASSPDGGFMANVLTF	TGTGCCAGCAGTCCGGACGGAGGGTTTATGGCCAACGTCCTGACTTTC
NA	TRBV9	NA	TRBJ1-1	CASSVGNANTEAFF	TGTGCCAGCAGCGTCGGTAACGCAAACACTGAAGCTTTCTTT
NA	TRBV18	TRBD1	TRBJ2-7	CASSPGDRGHEQYF	TGTGCCAGCTCACCAGGGGACAGGGGCCACGAGCAGTACTTC
few	TRBV6-1	NA	TRBJ1-2	CASSEAGSYTF	TGTGCCAGCAGTGAAGCGGGGAGCTACACCTTC
NA	TRBV10-3	TRBD1	TRBJ1-1	CAIRGDRNTEAFF	TGTGCCATCAGGGGGGACAGGAACACTGAAGCTTTCTTT
NA	TRBV6-1	NA	TRBJ2-5	CASSALGEGAEETQYF	TGTGCCAGCAGTGCCCTAGGGGAGGGGGCGGAAGAGACCCAGTACTTC
NA	TRBV6-2/TRBV6-3	TRBD2	TRBJ2-1	CASSYSGAGGRNEQFF	TGTGCCAGCAGTTACTCGGGAGCGGGGGGGCGGAATGAGCAGTTCTTC